These 10 T cell receptor beta chains were sequenced from one sample in a study of OX40 agonist ivuxolimab in advanced cancers. Sequencing used immunoSEQ multiplex PCR; TCRdb keeps in-frame clones, though not all of them. The sample includes approximately 94,000 clones, roughly 84% seen only once; the top ten take 1.1%. The sequencing here drew on CD4+ or CD8+ T cells sorted from blood, taken in a trial of the OX40 agonist ivuxolimab. The source is an adult with an advanced solid tumor such as melanoma, head and neck, liver or kidney cancer.

The V gene is TRBV21-1, the J gene TRBJ2-1; the table's D call of TRBD1 was not tested on the DNA. TRBV21-1 is listed as a pseudogene. This CDR3 contains 15 residues. CDR3 sequence (DNA): TGTGCCAGCAGCAACCGGGACAGGACCTACAATGAGCAGTTCTTC. Translation: CASSNRDRTYNEQFF.

J is TRBJ2-7 and V is TRBV7-2; D perhaps matches TRBD2 (6 bases). The length of the CDR3 is 14 residues. V was cut by 5 bases and J by 0 bases, with 11 bases left in between. CDR1 and CDR2 from the germline V gene are SGHTA and FQGNSA. In DNA form, the CDR3 reads TGTGCCAGCAGCCCGCCGGGACTCTCCTACGAGCAGTACTTC. Encoded protein: CASSPPGLSYEQYF.

This clone turned up a few times. The rearrangement uses TRBV7-3 and TRBJ2-2, with 7 bases fitting TRBD1. The CDR3 consists of 16 residues. Germline-derived CDR1 and CDR2 are SGHTA and FQGTGA. V was pared by 1 base and J by 8 bases, with 10 bases of the junction left unmatched. CDR3 protein: CASSLIPTGSRGELFF. The CDR3 nucleotides read TGTGCCAGCAGCTTAATCCCGACAGGGTCCAGGGGGGAGCTGTTTTTT.

The CDR3 coding sequence is TGTGCCATCAGGCAGGGGGATGAAGTTGGCTACACCTTC. Protein: CAIRQGDEVGYTF. This chain connects TRBV10-3 to TRBJ1-2; TRBD1 agrees at 7 bases. This CDR3 is 13 amino acids long. The germline V gene encodes CDR1 ENHRY and CDR2 SYGVKD. Losses at the gene ends were 6 bases for V and 7 bases for J; bases not matched to a gene: 8.

Here the CDR3 reads CAWSVRRWEQYF. The CDR3 nucleotides read TGTGCCTGGAGTGTACGCAGGTGGGAGCAGTACTTC. The chain carries TRBV30 and TRBJ2-7; D is unresolved. Trimming stripped 0 bases from V and 7 bases from J, with 10 bases between. The germline V gene encodes CDR1 GTSNPN and CDR2 SVGIG (reference sequence). CDR3 size: 12 residues.

This clone has just one count. The rearrangement uses TRBV9 and TRBJ1-2, with D perhaps TRBD1 (6 bases). The germline CDR1 and CDR2 sequences are SGDLS and YYNGEE. This CDR3 has 12 residues. Trimming removed 1 base at V and 8 bases at J, with 9 bases between. CDR3 protein: CASSVSGVGYTF. The CDR3 DNA reads TGTGCCAGCAGCGTATCAGGGGTCGGCTACACCTTC.

V usage is TRBV4-2 and J usage is TRBJ2-7; D call uncertain. Looked up from germline, CDR1 is LGHNA and CDR2 is YNFKEQ. This CDR3 has 14 amino acids. V shed 0 bases and J shed 4 bases, with 10 bases lying between them. DNA for the CDR3: TGTGCCAGCAGCCAAGAACTTTTGGGGTACGAGCAGTACGTC. Its translation: CASSQELLGYEQYV.

The J gene is TRBJ2-5, the V gene TRBV5-4; D possibly corresponds to TRBD1 (6 bases). The CDR3 consists of 14 residues. Germline CDR1 SGHNT, CDR2 YYREEE (reference sequence). Trimming cost V 0 bases and J 3 bases, with 9 bases left between them. The CDR3 loop reads CASSLAGVEETQYF. The CDR3, as DNA: TGTGCCAGCAGCTTGGCAGGGGTTGAAGAGACCCAGTACTTC.

The V and J genes are TRBV18 and TRBJ2-7; D is possibly TRBD1 or TRBD2 (5 bases each). Looked up from germline, CDR1 is KGHSH and CDR2 is LQKENI. The V end was cut by 5 bases, the J end by 2 bases, with 16 bases between. This CDR3 contains 15 residues. The CDR3 nucleotides are TGTGCCAGCTCATCAGGTCTGGGGGATCCCTACGAGCAGTACGTC. Encoded protein: CASSSGLGDPYEQYV.

This chain joins TRBV29-1 and TRBJ2-1; D unclear. The CDR3 is 11 residues long. Trimming left V 3 bases short and J 10 bases short, with 10 bases between. CDR1 SQVTM and CDR2 ANQGSEA come from the germline V gene. This CDR3 reads CSVDPVTEQFF. For the CDR3, the DNA is TGCAGCGTTGACCCAGTAACCGAGCAGTTCTTC.